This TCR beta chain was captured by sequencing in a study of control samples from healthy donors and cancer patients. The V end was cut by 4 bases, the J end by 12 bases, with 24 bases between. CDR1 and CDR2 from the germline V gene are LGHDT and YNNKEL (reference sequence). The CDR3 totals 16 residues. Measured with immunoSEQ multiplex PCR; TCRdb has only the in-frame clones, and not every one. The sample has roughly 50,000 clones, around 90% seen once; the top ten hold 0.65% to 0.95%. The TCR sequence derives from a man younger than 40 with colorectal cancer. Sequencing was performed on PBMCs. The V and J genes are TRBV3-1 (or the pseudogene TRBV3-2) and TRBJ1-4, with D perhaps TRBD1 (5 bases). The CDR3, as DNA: TGTGCCAGCAGCCTCTGGCAGGGCGCAATCGTGGGAGAACTGTTTTTT. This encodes CASSLWQGAIVGELFF.